The 12 T cell receptor beta chains reported below all come from one sample, sequenced in a study of T cell repertoires in cytomegalovirus infection. Each CDR3 protein is one row after TCRdb ran MiXCR on the reads. The profile covers 130,000 or so distinct CDR3 sequences, with about 6% appearing a single time and roughly 17% taken by the ten largest. What was sequenced was PBMCs. The receptor source for this set is a human donor in good health (CMV status not recorded). Some clones in this sample may be carry-over from other donors' samples.

Many counts were recorded for this clonotype. The chain has TRBV7-2 and TRBJ2-7; D gene ambiguous. V shed 1 base and J shed 3 bases, with 13 bases lying between them. The CDR3 runs to 15 residues. Germline loops: CDR1 SGHTA, CDR2 FQGNSA. CDR3 residues: CASSLVVASDYEQYF. The DNA of the CDR3 is TGTGCCAGCAGCTTAGTGGTAGCCTCTGACTACGAGCAGTACTTC. The full variable domain, completed using reference TRBV7-2 and TRBJ2-7, is GAGVSQSPSNKVTEKGKDVELRCDPISGHTALYWYRQSLGQGLEFLIYFQGNSAPDKSGLPSDRFSAERTGGSVSTLTIQRTQQEDSAVYLCASSLVVASDYEQYFGPGTRLTVT.

This clonotype has ten or more counts. CDR3 sequence reads: CASSMIGDNEQFF. The CDR3 nucleotides are TGTGCCAGTAGTATGATAGGGGACAATGAGCAGTTCTTC. The rearrangement uses TRBV19 and TRBJ2-1; weak D call: TRBD1 (5 bases). The CDR3 covers 13 residues. Between the trimmed V and J ends, which lost 3 bases and 5 bases, there was a span of 8 bases. The V gene's germline CDR1 is LNHDA and CDR2 SQIVND (reference sequence).

The sample holds many counts of this clonotype. The chain carries TRBV29-1 and TRBJ2-3; TRBD2 agrees at 13 bases. Looked up from germline, CDR1 is SQVTM and CDR2 is ANQGSEA. After removal of 7 bases from V and 2 bases from J, the junction contained 9 bases not matched to a gene. The CDR3 sequence is 16 residues long. CDR3 coding DNA: TGCAGCGCAGGTGGACTAGCGGGGGCCAACACAGATACGCAGTATTTT. It is translated as CSAGGLAGANTDTQYF.

This clonotype was seen many times. This chain uses TRBV7-3 with TRBJ2-1; TRBD2 is a possible D gene (5 bases). V gave up 2 bases and J gave up 1 base, with 9 bases separating them. This CDR3 has 15 residues. Per germline, CDR1 SGHTA and CDR2 FQGTGA. CDR3 in amino acids: CASSLQRGSYNEQFF. The CDR3 nucleotides read TGTGCCAGCAGCTTACAGAGAGGGTCCTACAATGAGCAGTTCTTC.

The chain links TRBV5-4 to TRBJ2-1; 11 nucleotides match TRBD2. CDR3 length: 19 residues. Germline lookup yields CDR1 SGHNT and CDR2 YYREEE (reference sequence). V gave up 4 bases and J gave up 0 bases; unmatched junction bases: 12. In DNA form, the CDR3 reads TGTGCCAGCAGCCCCGGACCACTAGCGGGGGTCAACTCCTACAATGAGCAGTTCTTC. Its translation is CASSPGPLAGVNSYNEQFF. The full variable domain, in which reference TRBV5-4 and TRBJ2-1 provide the parts outside the CDR3, is ETGVTQSPTHLIKTRGQQVTLRCSSQSGHNTVSWYQQALGQGPQFIFQYYREEENGRGNFPPRFSGLQFPNYSSELNVNALELDDSALYLCASSPGPLAGVNSYNEQFFGPGTRLTVL.

In its sample, this clonotype was seen many times. The V gene is TRBV6-2 or TRBV6-3, the J gene TRBJ2-4; possible D gene TRBD1, 6 bases. This CDR3 is built from 14 residues. V lost 5 bases to trimming and J lost 7 bases, with 15 bases between them. CDR1 and CDR2 (germline): MNHEY, SVGEGT. The CDR3 sequence is CASSPGTRPNIQYF. CDR3 DNA: TGTGCCAGCAGTCCCGGGACACGGCCGAACATTCAGTACTTC.

This clonotype was seen more than once but under ten times. The CDR3 coding sequence is TGTGCCAGCTCCGGCCAACCCGGGGAGCTGTTTTTT. Translating it yields CASSGQPGELFF. The genes are TRBV18 and TRBJ2-2; D is unclear. Trimming left V 6 bases short and J 6 bases short, with 8 bases between. Germline V gene sequence: CDR1 KGHSH, CDR2 LQKENI. The CDR3 covers 12 residues.

There are many counts of this clonotype. The chain links TRBV4-2 to TRBJ2-7, with TRBD1 matching over 8 bases. Germline CDR1 LGHNA, CDR2 YNFKEQ. Trimming at V came to 3 bases and at J to 2 bases, leaving 9 bases not matched to a gene. There are 16 residues in the CDR3. CDR3 residues: CASSHLGGQGTYEQYF. The CDR3 coding sequence is TGTGCCAGCAGCCATCTGGGCGGACAGGGTACCTACGAGCAGTACTTC.

In this sample, this clonotype turned up a few times. The chain joins TRBV7-8 to TRBJ2-7, with D possibly TRBD1 on 6 matching bases. The CDR3 spans 13 residues. Trimming left V 5 bases short and J 4 bases short, with 12 bases between. Germline V gene sequence: CDR1 SGHVS, CDR2 FQNEAQ. The CDR3 region has the DNA TGTGCCAGCAGCGCTGTACAGGGATACGAGCAGTACTTC. It is translated as CASSAVQGYEQYF.

This clonotype was detected many times. This chain uses TRBV6-1 with TRBJ2-5, with D hard to call. Germline V gives CDR1 MNHNS, CDR2 SASEGT. Trimming removed 10 bases from V and 0 bases from J, with 9 bases in between. The length of the CDR3 is 12 residues. CDR3 nucleotide sequence: TGTGCCATCCATGGGTACCAAGAGACCCAGTACTTC. Residues: CAIHGYQETQYF.

This clonotype was observed at least ten times. The J gene is TRBJ1-2, the V gene TRBV9, with TRBD1 as a possible D gene (5 bases). Germline CDR1 SGDLS, CDR2 YYNGEE. The CDR3 loop spans 15 amino acids. V was trimmed by 2 bases and J by 4 bases, leaving 15 bases between them. CDR3 loop: CASSVFEGTSYGYTF. In DNA, the CDR3 is TGTGCCAGCAGCGTGTTTGAGGGGACTAGCTATGGCTACACCTTC.

The sample holds many counts of this clonotype. The chain combines TRBV6-2 or TRBV6-3 with TRBJ2-4; a weak D match, TRBD2 (6 bases). The CDR3 is 15 amino acids. The germline CDR1 and CDR2 sequences are MNHEY and SVGEGT. V was clipped by 0 bases and J by 7 bases, with 13 bases between them. CDR3 coding DNA: TGTGCCAGCAGTTACTCGATGGGAGGACGTAACATTCAGTACTTC. This codes for CASSYSMGGRNIQYF.